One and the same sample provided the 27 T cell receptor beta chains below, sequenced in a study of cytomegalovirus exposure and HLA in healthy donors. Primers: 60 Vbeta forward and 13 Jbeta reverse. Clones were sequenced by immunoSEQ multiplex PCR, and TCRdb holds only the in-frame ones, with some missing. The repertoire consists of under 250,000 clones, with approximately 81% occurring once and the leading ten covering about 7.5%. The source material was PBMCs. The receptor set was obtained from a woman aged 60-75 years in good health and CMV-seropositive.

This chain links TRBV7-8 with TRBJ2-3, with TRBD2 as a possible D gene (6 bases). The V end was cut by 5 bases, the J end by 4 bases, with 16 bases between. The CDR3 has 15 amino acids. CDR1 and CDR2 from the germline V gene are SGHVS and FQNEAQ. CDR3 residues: CASSRRDFGADTQYF. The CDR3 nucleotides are TGTGCCAGCAGCCGACGGGACTTCGGGGCAGATACGCAGTATTTT.

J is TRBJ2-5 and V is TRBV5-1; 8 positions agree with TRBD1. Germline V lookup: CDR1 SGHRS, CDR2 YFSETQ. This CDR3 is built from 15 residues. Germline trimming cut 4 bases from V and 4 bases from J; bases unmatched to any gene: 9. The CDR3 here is CASSILDRAGETQYF. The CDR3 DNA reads TGCGCCAGCAGCATCCTGGACAGGGCGGGAGAGACCCAGTACTTC.

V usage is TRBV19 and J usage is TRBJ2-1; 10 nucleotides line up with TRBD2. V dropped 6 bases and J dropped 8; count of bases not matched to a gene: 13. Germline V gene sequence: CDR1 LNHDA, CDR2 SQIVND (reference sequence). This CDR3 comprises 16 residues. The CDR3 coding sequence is TGTGCCAGTAGCCTAGCGGGAGATATAGGGATCGATGAGCAGTTCTTC. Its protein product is CASSLAGDIGIDEQFF.

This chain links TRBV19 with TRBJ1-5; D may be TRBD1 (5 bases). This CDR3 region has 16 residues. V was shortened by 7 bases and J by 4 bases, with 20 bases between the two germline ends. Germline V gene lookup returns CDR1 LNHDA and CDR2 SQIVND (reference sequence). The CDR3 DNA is TGTGCCAGTAAAGAAAATCAGGGAGGGTGGAATCAGCCCCAGCATTTT. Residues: CASKENQGGWNQPQHF.

Written as DNA, the CDR3 is TGTGCCAGCTCCCCAACAGACACCTGGAACACTGAAGCTTTCTTT. Its translation is CASSPTDTWNTEAFF. This rearrangement joins TRBV18 to TRBJ1-1; D is uncertain. Germline V CDR1 and CDR2: KGHSH, LQKENI. V lost 6 bases to trimming and J lost 1 base, with 15 bases between them. CDR3 length: 15 amino acids.

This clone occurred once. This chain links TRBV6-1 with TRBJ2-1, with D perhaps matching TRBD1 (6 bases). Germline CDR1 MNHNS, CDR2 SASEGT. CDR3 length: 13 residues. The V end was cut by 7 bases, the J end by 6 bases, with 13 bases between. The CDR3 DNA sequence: TGTGCCAGCAAGTACGGGACACCCAATGAGCAGTTCTTC. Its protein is CASKYGTPNEQFF.

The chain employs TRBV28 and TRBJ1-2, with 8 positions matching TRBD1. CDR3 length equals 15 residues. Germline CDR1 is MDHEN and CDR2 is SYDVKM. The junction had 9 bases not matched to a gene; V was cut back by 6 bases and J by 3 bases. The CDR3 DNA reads TGTGCCAGCAGCGGCCAGGACAGGGAGTACTATGGCTACACCTTC. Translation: CASSGQDREYYGYTF.

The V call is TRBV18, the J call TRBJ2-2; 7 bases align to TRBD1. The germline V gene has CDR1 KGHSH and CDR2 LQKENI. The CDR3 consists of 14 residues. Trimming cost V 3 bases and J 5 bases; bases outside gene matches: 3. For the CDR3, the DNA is TGTGCCAGCTCACCCAAGACAGGGACCGGGGAGCTGTTTTTT. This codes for CASSPKTGTGELFF.

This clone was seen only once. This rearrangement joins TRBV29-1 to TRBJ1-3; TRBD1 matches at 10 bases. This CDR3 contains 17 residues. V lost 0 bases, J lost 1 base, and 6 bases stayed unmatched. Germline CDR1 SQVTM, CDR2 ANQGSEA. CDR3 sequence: CSVEEPTGGNSGNTIYF. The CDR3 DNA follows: TGCAGCGTTGAAGAGCCGACAGGGGGCAATTCTGGAAACACCATATATTTT.

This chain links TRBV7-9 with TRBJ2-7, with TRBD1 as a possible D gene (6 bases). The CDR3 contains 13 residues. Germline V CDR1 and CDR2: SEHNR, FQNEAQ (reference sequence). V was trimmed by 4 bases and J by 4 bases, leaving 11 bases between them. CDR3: CASSWGPPYEQYF. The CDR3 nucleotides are TGTGCCAGCAGCTGGGGGCCCCCTTACGAGCAGTACTTC.

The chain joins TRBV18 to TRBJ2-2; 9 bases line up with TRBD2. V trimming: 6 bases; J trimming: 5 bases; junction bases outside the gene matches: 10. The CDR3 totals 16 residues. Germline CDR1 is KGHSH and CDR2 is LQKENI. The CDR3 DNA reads TGTGCCAGCTCCCCCGCGGTAGCGGGAGCTACCGGGGAGCTGTTTTTT. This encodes CASSPAVAGATGELFF.

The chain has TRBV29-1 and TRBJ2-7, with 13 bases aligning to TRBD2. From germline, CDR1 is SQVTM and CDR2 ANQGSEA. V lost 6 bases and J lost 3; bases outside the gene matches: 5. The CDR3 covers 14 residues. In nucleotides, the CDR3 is TGCAGCGTGGGACGGACTAGCGGGAGCTACGAGCAGTACTTC. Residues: CSVGRTSGSYEQYF.

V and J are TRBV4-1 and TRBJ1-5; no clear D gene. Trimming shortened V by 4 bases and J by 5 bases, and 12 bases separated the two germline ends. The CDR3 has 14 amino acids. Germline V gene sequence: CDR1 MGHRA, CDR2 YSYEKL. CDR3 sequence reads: CASSPNYPYQPQHF. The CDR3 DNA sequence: TGCGCCAGCAGCCCGAACTATCCCTATCAGCCCCAGCATTTT.

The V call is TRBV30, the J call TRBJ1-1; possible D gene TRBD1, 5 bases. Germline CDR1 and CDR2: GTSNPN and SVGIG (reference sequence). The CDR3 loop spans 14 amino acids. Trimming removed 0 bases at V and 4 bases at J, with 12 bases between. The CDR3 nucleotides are TGTGCCTGGAGTGTTAGGTGGGGCGCCACTGAAGCTTTCTTT. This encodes CAWSVRWGATEAFF.

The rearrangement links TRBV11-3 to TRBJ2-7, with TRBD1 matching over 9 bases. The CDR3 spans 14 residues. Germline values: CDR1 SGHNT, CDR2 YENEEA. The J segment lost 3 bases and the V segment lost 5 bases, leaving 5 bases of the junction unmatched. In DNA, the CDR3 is TGTGCCAGCAGCCCCAGGACAGGGGACTACGAGCAGTACTTC. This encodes CASSPRTGDYEQYF.

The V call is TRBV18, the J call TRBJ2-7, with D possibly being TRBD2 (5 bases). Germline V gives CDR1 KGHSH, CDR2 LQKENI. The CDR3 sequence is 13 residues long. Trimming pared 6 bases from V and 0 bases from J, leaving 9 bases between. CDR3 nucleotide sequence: TGTGCCAGCTCGCTCGGGAACTCCTACGAGCAGTACTTC. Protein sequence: CASSLGNSYEQYF.

The CDR3 coding sequence is TGCGCCAGCAGCTTCAAGGGGGGGGCCATGAACACTGAAGCTTTCTTT. It encodes CASSFKGGAMNTEAFF. The J gene is TRBJ1-1, the V gene TRBV5-1; D might be TRBD1 (6 bases). CDR3 length equals 16 residues. CDR1 is SGHRS and CDR2 is YFSETQ in the germline V gene. Trimming cost V 2 bases and J 0 bases, with 14 bases left between them.

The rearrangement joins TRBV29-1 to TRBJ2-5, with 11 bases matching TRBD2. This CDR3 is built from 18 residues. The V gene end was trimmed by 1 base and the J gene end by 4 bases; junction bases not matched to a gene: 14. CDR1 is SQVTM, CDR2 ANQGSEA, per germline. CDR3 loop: CSVEGGLAGGGRRETQYF. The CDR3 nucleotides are TGCAGCGTTGAAGGGGGGCTAGCGGGAGGTGGGAGGCGAGAGACCCAGTACTTC.

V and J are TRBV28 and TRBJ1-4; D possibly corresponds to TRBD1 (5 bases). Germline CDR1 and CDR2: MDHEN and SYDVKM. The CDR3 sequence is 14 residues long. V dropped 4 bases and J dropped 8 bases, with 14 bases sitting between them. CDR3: CASSSGQGGEKLFF. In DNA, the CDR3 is TGTGCCAGCAGTTCTGGGCAGGGCGGCGAAAAACTGTTTTTT.

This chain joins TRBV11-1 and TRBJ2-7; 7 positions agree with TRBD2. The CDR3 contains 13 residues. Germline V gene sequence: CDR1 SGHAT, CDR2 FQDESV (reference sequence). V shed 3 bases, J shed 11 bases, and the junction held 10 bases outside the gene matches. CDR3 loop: CASSLTRLAEEYF. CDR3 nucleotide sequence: TGTGCCAGCAGCTTGACGAGGCTAGCGGAGGAGTACTTC.

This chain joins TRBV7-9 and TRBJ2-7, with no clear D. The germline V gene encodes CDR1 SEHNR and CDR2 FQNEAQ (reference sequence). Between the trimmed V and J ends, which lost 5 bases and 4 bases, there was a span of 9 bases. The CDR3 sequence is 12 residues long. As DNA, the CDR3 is TGTGCCAGCAGCCCCAGGTATTACGAGCAGTACTTC. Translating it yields CASSPRYYEQYF. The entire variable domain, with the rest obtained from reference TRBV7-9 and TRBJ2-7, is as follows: DTGVSQNPRHKITKRGQNVTFRCDPISEHNRLYWYRQTLGQGPEFLTYFQNEAQLEKSRLLSDRFSAERPKGSFSTLEIQRTEQGDSAMYLCASSPRYYEQYFGPGTRLTVT.

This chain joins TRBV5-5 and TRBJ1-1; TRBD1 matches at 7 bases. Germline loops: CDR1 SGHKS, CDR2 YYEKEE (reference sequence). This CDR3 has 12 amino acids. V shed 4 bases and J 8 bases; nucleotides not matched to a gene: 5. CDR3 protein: CASSLGTVEAFF. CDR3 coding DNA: TGTGCCAGCAGCCTAGGGACAGTAGAAGCTTTCTTT.

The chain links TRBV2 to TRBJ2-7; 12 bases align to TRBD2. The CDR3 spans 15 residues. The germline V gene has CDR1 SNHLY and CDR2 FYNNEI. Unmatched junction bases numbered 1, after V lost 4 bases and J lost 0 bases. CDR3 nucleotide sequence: TGTGCCAGCAGTGGGACTAGCGGGGTCTCCTACGAGCAGTACTTC. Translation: CASSGTSGVSYEQYF.

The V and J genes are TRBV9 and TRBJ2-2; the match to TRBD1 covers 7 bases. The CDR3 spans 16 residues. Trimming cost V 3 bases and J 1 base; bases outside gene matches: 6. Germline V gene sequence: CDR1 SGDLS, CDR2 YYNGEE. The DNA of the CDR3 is TGTGCCAGCAGCGCTGCAGGGGGATGGAACACCGGGGAGCTGTTTTTT. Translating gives CASSAAGGWNTGELFF.

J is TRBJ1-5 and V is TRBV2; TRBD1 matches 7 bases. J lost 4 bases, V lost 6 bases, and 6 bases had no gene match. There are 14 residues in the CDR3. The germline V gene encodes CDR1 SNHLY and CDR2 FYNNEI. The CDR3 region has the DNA TGTGCCAGCAGAGGGGACAGTCCTAATCAGCCCCAGCATTTT. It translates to CASRGDSPNQPQHF.

The CDR3 DNA sequence: TGTGCCAGCAGTTTGCCAACAGGGGAAGTCTACGAGCAGTACTTC. As protein: CASSLPTGEVYEQYF. This sequence joins TRBV28 and TRBJ2-7; 7 positions match TRBD1. The CDR3 consists of 15 residues. V lost 3 bases to trimming and J lost 3 bases; unmatched junction nucleotides: 8. Germline CDR1 MDHEN, CDR2 SYDVKM.

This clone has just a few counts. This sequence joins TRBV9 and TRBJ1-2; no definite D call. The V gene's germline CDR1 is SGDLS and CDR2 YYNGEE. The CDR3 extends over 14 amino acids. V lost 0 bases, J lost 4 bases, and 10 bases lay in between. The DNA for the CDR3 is TGTGCCAGCAGCGTAGGTATGGAGGTCTATGGCTACACCTTC. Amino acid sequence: CASSVGMEVYGYTF.